This T cell receptor beta chain was sequenced during a study of beta chain features in type 1 diabetes. Overall study findings and caveats: For patients and controls alike, PCR might favor shorter templates to the same degree.

This CDR3 contains 15 residues. CDR1 is SGHDT, CDR2 YYEEEE, per germline. Trimming at V came to 2 bases and at J to 1 base, leaving 6 bases not matched to a gene. As every portion of the isolated RNA was reverse transcribed, the sequencing read expressed TCRB transcripts. Some clones are missing from TCRdb's copy, which holds only in-frame ones; the method was immunoSEQ multiplex PCR. The sample holds 300,000 to 450,000 clones; over 10% are singletons and the top ten take around 0.02%. Turning to this clone: Its antigen remains unidentified.

CD45RO/CCR7/CD25/CD127/CD95/CD27 staining was used to isolate CD4+ naive, central memory, regulatory and stem cell-like memory cells by sorting. This chain uses TRBV5-6 with TRBJ2-7; 7 bases align to TRBD2. The sequence was collected from a man younger than 35 in good health. The specimen was naive CD4+ T cells from blood. CDR3 nucleotides: TGTGCCAGCAGCTTTATGCCGGGACTATCCTACGAGCAGTACTTC. Its protein is CASSFMPGLSYEQYF.